This TCR beta chain was sequenced during a study of blood T cell repertoires in COVID-19. Background on the study: Sites in the United States, Italy and Spain provided acute and convalescent COVID-19 samples. T cells, B-cell-depleted T cells, or PBMCs supplied cDNA or gDNA.

The V and J ends lost 5 bases and 9 bases, in that order; junction bases with no gene match: 15. CDR1 and CDR2 (germline): SGHTA, FQGNSA. The CDR3 length is 16 residues. Methods used by the authors: Counts of nucleated cells, estimated from reference gene primer amplification, were obtained. Some clones are missing from TCRdb's copy, which holds only in-frame ones; the method was immunoSEQ multiplex PCR. V and J calls and clone size come straight from that table; D and trimming were deduced from the DNA. The sample contains under 300,000 clones, about nine tenths of which appear only once. The V call is TRBV7-2, the J call TRBJ2-1; 8 bases match TRBD2. The sequenced sample was peripheral blood. The clonotype originates from a woman between 35 and 50 years old who had recovered from COVID-19. Here the CDR3 DNA reads TGTGCCAGCAGCCCCGACCGAGGACTAGCAAGCGGTGAGCAGTTCTTC. This translates into CASSPDRGLASGEQFF.